The 20 T cell receptor beta chains reported below all come from one sample, sequenced in a study of shared clonotypes between healthy human individuals (dated by TCRdb to about 2020). Libraries were prepared through the immunoSEQ multiplex PCR assay. TCRdb limited this immuneACCESS table to in-frame rearrangements with V and J called. A share of clones is missing; checked studies link under half to unresolved V genes, and the rest is unexplained. Recorded for this sample are under 1,100,000 clones; roughly 80% of them occurred a single time. The top ten clonotypes cover approximately 1.3% of the sample. The sequenced material came from memory CD4+ T cells sorted from blood. The intended sense of this specimen's cell subset or site label: CD45RA-negative fraction. All receptors derive from a man between 18 and 35 years old in good health.

This clone was counted between two and nine times. The chain joins TRBV28 to TRBJ2-7; possibly TRBD1 for D (5 bases). V was clipped by 5 bases and J by 3 bases, with 17 bases between them. Germline-derived CDR1 and CDR2 are MDHEN and SYDVKM. The CDR3 runs 15 residues. This chain's CDR3 is CASSPVWGRHYEQYF. CDR3 sequence (DNA): TGTGCCAGCAGTCCCGTCTGGGGCCGACACTACGAGCAGTACTTC.

The chain uses TRBV11-2 and TRBJ1-1; a weak D match, TRBD1 (5 bases). Trimming left V 3 bases short and J 5 bases short, with 10 bases between. Germline V gene data show CDR1 as SGHAT and CDR2 as FQNNGV. The CDR3 contains 13 residues. CDR3 DNA: TGTGCCAGCAGCTTTGGAGGGGTGACTGAAGCTTTCTTT. Its protein is CASSFGGVTEAFF.

The rearrangement joins TRBV7-9 to TRBJ2-2; 8 bases map to TRBD1. Germline V CDR1 and CDR2: SEHNR, FQNEAQ (reference sequence). The ends lost 8 bases at V and 6 bases at J; junction bases unmatched: 11. CDR3 length: 15 residues. The CDR3 here is CASGRTGIDSGELFF. DNA for the CDR3: TGTGCCAGCGGTCGGACAGGGATAGACTCCGGGGAGCTGTTTTTT. Using reference TRBV7-9 and TRBJ2-2 for the parts outside the CDR3, the full variable domain is DTGVSQNPRHKITKRGQNVTFRCDPISEHNRLYWYRQTLGQGPEFLTYFQNEAQLEKSRLLSDRFSAERPKGSFSTLEIQRTEQGDSAMYLCASGRTGIDSGELFFGEGSRLTVL.

V and J are TRBV5-1 and TRBJ2-1; possible D gene TRBD1, 5 bases. V lost 4 bases to trimming and J lost 3 bases, with 14 bases between them. There are 15 residues in the CDR3. Germline assignment: CDR1 SGHRS and CDR2 YFSETQ. The CDR3 here is CASSPDSNIYNEQFF. The DNA of the CDR3 is TGCGCCAGCAGCCCCGACAGTAACATCTACAATGAGCAGTTCTTC.

To note about this clone: A far larger clone is off by one base, so a read error is likely. Other DNA variants within this sample encode the same CDR3. The CDR3 DNA reads TGCGCCAGCAGACCCGGGACAGCGAACACCGGGGAGCTGTTTTTT. As protein: CASRPGTANTGELFF. The V gene is TRBV5-1, the J gene TRBJ2-2; 7 bases match TRBD1. CDR1 is SGHRS and CDR2 is YFSETQ in the germline V gene. The V segment lost 5 bases and the J segment 0 bases; nucleotides outside the gene matches: 4. This CDR3 is built from 15 residues.

This clone occurred a few times. The chain joins TRBV28 to TRBJ1-5; D may be TRBD1 (6 bases). The germline CDR1 and CDR2 sequences are MDHEN and SYDVKM. The CDR3 covers 16 residues. Between the trimmed V and J ends, which lost 5 bases and 2 bases, there was a span of 16 bases. CDR3 in DNA: TGTGCCAGCAGTCGGTACGGGACATCGGGCAATCAGCCCCAGCATTTT. Its translation is CASSRYGTSGNQPQHF.

In regard to this clone: Additional DNA sequences in this sample encode the identical CDR3. The chain couples TRBV5-1 to TRBJ2-1; the D gene could be TRBD1 or TRBD2 (6 bases each). This CDR3 spans 12 amino acids. Trimming left V 4 bases short and J 9 bases short, with 11 bases between. CDR1 and CDR2 from the germline V gene are SGHRS and YFSETQ. CDR3 amino acids: CASSLGGGEQFF. The DNA of the CDR3 is TGCGCCAGCAGCCTAGGGGGAGGTGAGCAGTTCTTC. The entire variable domain, with the rest obtained from reference TRBV5-1 and TRBJ2-1, is as follows: KAGVTQTPRYLIKTRGQQVTLSCSPISGHRSVSWYQQTPGQGLQFLFEYFSETQRNKGNFPGRFSGRQFSNSRSEMNVSTLELGDSALYLCASSLGGGEQFFGPGTRLTVL.

This clone was found a few times. This chain links TRBV10-1 with TRBJ2-5, with D possibly matching TRBD1 (5 bases). Germline CDR1 and CDR2: WNHNN and SYGVQD (reference sequence). This CDR3 comprises 12 residues. V shed 3 bases and J shed 5 bases, with 7 bases lying between them. Here the CDR3 DNA reads TGCGCCAGCAGTGACAGGGATGAGACCCAGTACTTC. Amino acids: CASSDRDETQYF.

A word on this clone: The sample holds other DNA sequences that translate to the same CDR3. The gene calls are TRBV7-2 and TRBJ2-7; 8 bases map to TRBD2. The CDR3 is 13 amino acids. The junction had 3 bases not matched to a gene; V was cut back by 8 bases and J by 0 bases. Per germline, CDR1 SGHTA and CDR2 FQGNSA. The CDR3 loop reads CASREGSSYEQYF. The CDR3, as DNA: TGTGCCAGCCGGGAGGGGTCCTCCTACGAGCAGTACTTC.

V gene TRBV25-1 combines with J gene TRBJ2-1, with 10 positions matching TRBD2. Trimming took 2 bases from V and 8 from J; bases not matched to a gene: 6. The CDR3 contains 15 residues. The V gene's germline CDR1 is MGHDK and CDR2 SYGVNS. The CDR3 DNA reads as TGTGCCAGCAGTGAAACGGCTAGCGGGAGCCATGAGCAGTTCTTC. It specifies CASSETASGSHEQFF.

This sequence joins TRBV2 and TRBJ1-4; the match to TRBD1 covers 9 bases. In germline, CDR1 is SNHLY, CDR2 FYNNEI. Losses at the gene ends were 6 bases for V and 3 bases for J; bases not matched to a gene: 8. The CDR3 consists of 16 residues. The CDR3 DNA reads TGTGCCAGCAGGGCGACAGGGGGTGCGGCTAATGAAAAACTGTTTTTT. This codes for CASRATGGAANEKLFF.

The chain uses TRBV2 and TRBJ2-7, with 10 bases lining up with TRBD1. The V segment lost 8 bases and the J segment 0 bases; nucleotides outside the gene matches: 1. CDR3 length equals 13 residues. CDR1 SNHLY and CDR2 FYNNEI come from the germline V gene. Here the CDR3 reads CASRQGASYEQYF. CDR3 sequence (DNA): TGTGCCAGCCGACAGGGGGCCTCCTACGAGCAGTACTTC. The full variable domain, in which reference TRBV2 and TRBJ2-7 provide the parts outside the CDR3, is EPEVTQTPSHQVTQMGQEVILRCVPISNHLYFYWYRQILGQKVEFLVSFYNNEISEKSEIFDDQFSVERPDGSNFTLKIRSTKLEDSAMYFCASRQGASYEQYFGPGTRLTVT.

The chain uses TRBV5-1 and TRBJ2-7; perhaps TRBD2 as D (5 bases). There are 15 residues in the CDR3. Germline lookup yields CDR1 SGHRS and CDR2 YFSETQ. Trimming stripped 4 bases from V and 2 bases from J, with 16 bases between. The CDR3 nucleotides are TGCGCCAGCAGCCCCGGGGTGATTGGGGCCTACGAGCAGTACTTC. Its translation is CASSPGVIGAYEQYF.

V and J are TRBV2 and TRBJ1-1, with 8 positions matching TRBD1. The V segment lost 7 bases and the J segment 11 bases; nucleotides outside the gene matches: 6. The CDR3 is 11 residues long. Per germline, CDR1 SNHLY and CDR2 FYNNEI. The CDR3 coding sequence is TGTGCCAGCAAATTAAGACAGGGGGCTTTCTTT. It encodes CASKLRQGAFF. Drawing the rest from reference TRBV2 and TRBJ1-1, the complete variable domain is EPEVTQTPSHQVTQMGQEVILRCVPISNHLYFYWYRQILGQKVEFLVSFYNNEISEKSEIFDDQFSVERPDGSNFTLKIRSTKLEDSAMYFCASKLRQGAFFGQGTRLTVV.

The chain is built from TRBV18 and TRBJ1-1; weak D call: TRBD1 (6 bases). Germline V CDR1 and CDR2: KGHSH, LQKENI. The CDR3 is made up of 14 amino acids. V dropped 3 bases and J dropped 4 bases, with 12 bases sitting between them. CDR3 nucleotide sequence: TGTGCCAGCTCACCTTTGGGGGGCGGCACTGAAGCTTTCTTT. Protein sequence: CASSPLGGGTEAFF.

Only a few counts were recorded for this clone. The chain joins TRBV7-8 to TRBJ2-7; 9 positions agree with TRBD2. The CDR3 consists of 15 residues. Germline CDR1 is SGHVS and CDR2 is FQNEAQ. The junction had 6 bases not matched to a gene; V was cut back by 6 bases and J by 0 bases. CDR3 coding DNA: TGTGCCAGCAGATTGACTAGCGGCGACTCCTACGAGCAGTACTTC. It is translated as CASRLTSGDSYEQYF.

The rearrangement joins TRBV19 to TRBJ2-3, with TRBD1 matching 9 bases. The CDR3 totals 16 residues. Trimming removed 5 bases from V and 4 bases from J; junction bases left unmatched: 10. Germline V lookup: CDR1 LNHDA, CDR2 SQIVND (reference sequence). The CDR3 bases are TGTGCCAGTAGTCGTTTCGGGACAGGGTTCGCAGATACGCAGTATTTT. Its translation is CASSRFGTGFADTQYF.

The J gene is TRBJ2-1, the V gene TRBV5-1; a possible D gene is TRBD2 (6 bases). CDR1 SGHRS and CDR2 YFSETQ come from the germline V gene. Trimming took off 4 bases at V and 4 bases at J, with 15 bases between the two ends. CDR3 length: 15 amino acids. CDR3 protein: CASSLNSGIYNEQFF. Written as DNA, the CDR3 is TGCGCCAGCAGCCTAAATAGCGGAATATACAATGAGCAGTTCTTC.

The chain has TRBV11-2 and TRBJ1-2; TRBD1 matches 8 bases. The V gene's germline CDR1 is SGHAT and CDR2 FQNNGV. Losses at the gene ends were 5 bases for V and 7 bases for J; bases not matched to a gene: 9. This CDR3 has 14 residues. CDR3 loop: CASSLNRGSGGYTF. CDR3 nucleotide sequence: TGTGCCAGCAGCCTCAACAGGGGGTCGGGTGGCTACACCTTC.

About this clone itself: A much more abundant neighbour one base away suggests this may be a read error. The rearrangement uses TRBV5-6 and TRBJ2-7; no clear D gene. The V and J ends lost 0 bases and 2 bases respectively, with 3 bases between them. This CDR3 has 12 amino acids. The germline CDR1 and CDR2 sequences are SGHDT and YYEEEE. In DNA, the CDR3 is TGTGCCAGCAGCTTGGACGCCTACGAGCAGTACTTC. This gives the protein CASSLDAYEQYF.